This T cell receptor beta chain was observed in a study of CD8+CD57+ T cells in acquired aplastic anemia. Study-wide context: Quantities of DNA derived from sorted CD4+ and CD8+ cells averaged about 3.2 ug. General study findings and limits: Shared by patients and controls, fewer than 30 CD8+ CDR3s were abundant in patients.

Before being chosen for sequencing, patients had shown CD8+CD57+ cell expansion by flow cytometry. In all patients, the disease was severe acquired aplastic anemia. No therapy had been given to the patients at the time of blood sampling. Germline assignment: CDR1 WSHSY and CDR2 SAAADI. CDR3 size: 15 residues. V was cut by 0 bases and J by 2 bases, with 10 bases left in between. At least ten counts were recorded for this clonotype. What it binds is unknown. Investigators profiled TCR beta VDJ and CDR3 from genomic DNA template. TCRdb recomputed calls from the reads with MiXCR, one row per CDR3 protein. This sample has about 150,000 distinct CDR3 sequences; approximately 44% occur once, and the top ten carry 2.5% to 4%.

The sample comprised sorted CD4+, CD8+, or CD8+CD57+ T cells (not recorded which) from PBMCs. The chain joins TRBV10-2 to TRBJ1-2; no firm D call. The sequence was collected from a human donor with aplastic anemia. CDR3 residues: CASSESRGYNYGYTF. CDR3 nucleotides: TGCGCCAGCAGTGAGTCGAGAGGATACAACTATGGCTACACCTTC.